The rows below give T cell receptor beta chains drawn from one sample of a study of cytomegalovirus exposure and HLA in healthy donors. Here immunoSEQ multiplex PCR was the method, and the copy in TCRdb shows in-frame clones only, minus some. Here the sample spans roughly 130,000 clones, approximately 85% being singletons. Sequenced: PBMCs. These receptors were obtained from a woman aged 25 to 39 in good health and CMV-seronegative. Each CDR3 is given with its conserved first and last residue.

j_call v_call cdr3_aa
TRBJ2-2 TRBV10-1 CASSERTGRKTGELFF
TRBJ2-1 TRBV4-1 CASSLAVGSYNEQFF
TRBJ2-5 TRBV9 CASSVTGASETQYF
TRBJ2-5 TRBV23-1 CASRTDRSQGTQYF
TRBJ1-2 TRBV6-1 CASSEQAGDYGYTF
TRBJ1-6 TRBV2 CASTGTGGASSPLHF
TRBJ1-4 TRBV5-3 CARRGRGRLEKLFF
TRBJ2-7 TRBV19 CASSMGDREPFYEQYF
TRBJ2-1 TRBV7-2 CASSLRQSSYNEQFF
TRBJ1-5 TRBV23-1 CASSQLGGAGNQPQHF
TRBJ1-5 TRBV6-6 CATGTGGGQPQHF
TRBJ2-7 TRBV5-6 CASSSMTSGGNEQYF
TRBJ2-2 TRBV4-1 CASSQDRVSGELFF
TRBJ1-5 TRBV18 CASSPGARNQPQHF
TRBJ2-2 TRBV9 CASEKAGGFTGELFF
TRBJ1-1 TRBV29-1 CSVCTENTEAFF
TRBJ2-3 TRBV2 CASSPRLVTQYF
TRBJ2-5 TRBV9 CASSVGTDQETQYF
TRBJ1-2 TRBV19 CASSTGALAGYGYTF
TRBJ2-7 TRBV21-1 CASRRSRGRDSYEQYF
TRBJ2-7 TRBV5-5 CASSLLQGSYEQYF
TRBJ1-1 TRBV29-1 CSVLRRGPIELNTEAFF
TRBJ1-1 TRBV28 CASTKTGGVTEAFF
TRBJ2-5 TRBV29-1 CSVSFPRTGEKTQYF
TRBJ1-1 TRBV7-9 CASSPIQGAAFF
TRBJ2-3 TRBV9 CASSGGVSADTQYF
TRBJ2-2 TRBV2 CASSQGRGASTGELFF
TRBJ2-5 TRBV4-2 CASSQDQGETQYF
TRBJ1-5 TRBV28 CASRGQGGQPQHF
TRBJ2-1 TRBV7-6 CASSLSASGASGEQFF
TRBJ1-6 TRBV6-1 CASSEGGGTGVSPLHF
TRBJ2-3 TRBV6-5 CASKPGTNTDTQYF
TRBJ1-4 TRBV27 CASSSGAGNEKLFF
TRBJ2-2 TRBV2 CASKERDWGPGELFF
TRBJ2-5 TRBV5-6 CASSLFGSPTATQYF
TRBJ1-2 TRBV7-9 CASSREDGYTF
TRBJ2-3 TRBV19 CASSIAGGLADTQYF
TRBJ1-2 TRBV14 CASSLQGTVGNGYTF
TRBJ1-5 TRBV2 CASSVGLGGNQPQHF
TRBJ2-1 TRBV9 CASSGSNEQFF
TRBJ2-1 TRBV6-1 CASSATGLAIEQFF
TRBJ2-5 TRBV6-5 CASRFRQTQETQYF
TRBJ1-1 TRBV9 CASSLHPNTEAFF
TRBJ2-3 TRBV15 CATSRDVAGGFTDTQYF
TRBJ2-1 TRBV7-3 CASSSGQVSSYNEQFF
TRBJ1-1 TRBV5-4 CASSLAVGDTEAFF